This T cell receptor (beta chain) was documented in a study of T cell repertoires in cytomegalovirus infection. On the study more broadly: Indications came from public TCR beta signatures; they pointed to CMV infection and to a matching HLA type. General study points: Cumulated frequencies of public TCR beta families served to identify carriers of CMV plus the relevant HLA. In two of eight donors, the top clonotype was HLA-C-restricted CMV-specific.

This CDR3 region has 15 residues. V was clipped by 4 bases and J by 2 bases, with 15 bases between them. Germline CDR1 and CDR2: MDHEN and SYDVKM. This clonotype was detected a few times. The antigen is not known. Via MiXCR, TCRdb re-called the reads, giving one row per CDR3 protein. Of 150,000 to 200,000 distinct CDR3 sequences listed, about a sixth are singletons. The J gene is TRBJ2-7, the V gene TRBV28, with D perhaps matching TRBD1 (6 bases). This sequence was found in a human donor in good health (CMV status not recorded). Some clones in this sample may be carry-over from other donors' samples. The source material was CD8+ T cells from PBMCs. The CDR3 spells CASSSRTAKAYEQYF. The CDR3 DNA reads TGTGCCAGCAGTTCAAGGACAGCGAAAGCCTACGAGCAGTACTTC.